These 32 T cell receptor beta chains came from one sample sequenced in a study of blood T cells in healthy people across ages. The second PCR ran roughly 6 to 11 cycles with a sample-barcoded 5' primer and J-beta primers. TCRdb analysed the 5' RACE reads with MiXCR anew, one entry per CDR3 protein. The repertoire includes roughly 1.4 million distinct CDR3 sequences, approximately 59% of them detected once, and under 8.5% sits in the top ten. Sequencing used blood. The receptors originated from a man in his late teens or twenties in good health.

The chain links TRBV15 to TRBJ2-5; D is tentatively TRBD1 or TRBD2 (6 bases each). The CDR3 totals 14 residues. The V end was cut by 4 bases, the J end by 2 bases, with 11 bases between. The germline gives CDR1 LNHNV, CDR2 YYDKDF (reference sequence). CDR3 nucleotide sequence: TGTGCCACCAGCAAAGGGGGGTTTCAAGAGACCCAGTACTTC. This codes for CATSKGGFQETQYF. Full variable domain (rest looked up from reference TRBV15 and TRBJ2-5): DAMVIQNPRYQVTQFGKPVTLSCSQTLNHNVMYWYQQKSSQAPKLLFHYYDKDFNNEADTPDNFQSRRPNTSFCFLDIRSPGLGDTAMYLCATSKGGFQETQYFGPGTRLLVL.

A single count supports this clonotype. The rearrangement joins TRBV5-1 to TRBJ2-1; D gene ambiguous. The CDR3 extends over 15 amino acids. The germline CDR1 and CDR2 sequences are SGHRS and YFSETQ. V was pared by 2 bases and J by 0 bases, with 9 bases between. The DNA of the CDR3 is TGCGCCAGCAGCTTTGAGCATACCTCCTACAATGAGCAGTTCTTC. Translated, it gives CASSFEHTSYNEQFF.

This chain's CDR3 is CASSETTGASKQYF. The CDR3 DNA reads as TGCGCCAGCAGTGAGACCACCGGGGCGAGCAAGCAGTACTTC. The V and J genes are TRBV10-1 and TRBJ2-7; possibly TRBD1 or TRBD2 for D (5 bases each). CDR3 length: 14 amino acids. V lost 2 bases and J 8 bases, leaving 16 bases between the germline ends. The germline gives CDR1 WNHNN, CDR2 SYGVQD (reference sequence).

The sample holds a few counts of this clonotype. The rearrangement joins TRBV4-1 to TRBJ2-7; 9 positions agree with TRBD2. This CDR3 is built from 15 residues. Trimming cost V 1 base and J 6 bases; bases outside gene matches: 7. Germline lookup yields CDR1 MGHRA and CDR2 YSYEKL. CDR3 sequence (DNA): TGCGCCAGCAGCCAAGCTGGCGGGGGGGCCAGCGAGCAGTACTTC. This encodes CASSQAGGGASEQYF.

CDR3 nucleotide sequence: TGCGCCAGCAGCCAAGGGACAGGGATTGGCGAGCAGTACTTC. Its translation is CASSQGTGIGEQYF. V gene TRBV4-1 combines with J gene TRBJ2-7; 8 bases line up with TRBD1. The ends lost 1 base at V and 6 bases at J; junction bases unmatched: 5. Germline CDR1 and CDR2: MGHRA and YSYEKL. There are 14 residues in the CDR3.

The chain uses TRBV29-1 and TRBJ1-1; D gene uncertain. Germline V gives CDR1 SQVTM, CDR2 ANQGSEA. This CDR3 contains 12 residues. Deletions cut 3 bases from V and 1 base from J, with 6 bases between. The CDR3 region has the DNA TGCAGCGTTGACAGATCGAACACTGAAGCTTTCTTT. As protein: CSVDRSNTEAFF.

V usage is TRBV28 and J usage is TRBJ1-2; 9 bases agree with TRBD1. Germline loops: CDR1 MDHEN, CDR2 SYDVKM. Unmatched junction bases numbered 9, after V lost 5 bases and J lost 8 bases. This CDR3 comprises 14 residues. The CDR3 bases are TGTGCCAGCAGTCAGACACAGGGGGCGCGGGGCTACACCTTC. Its translation: CASSQTQGARGYTF.

This clonotype was recorded a few times. The chain uses TRBV4-1 and TRBJ1-2; 8 bases align to TRBD1. CDR1 is MGHRA and CDR2 is YSYEKL in the germline V gene. The CDR3 is made up of 14 amino acids. V gave up 3 bases and J gave up 6 bases; unmatched junction bases: 6. The CDR3: CASSQAQGVDGYTF. The CDR3 DNA is TGCGCCAGCAGCCAGGCACAGGGGGTCGATGGCTACACCTTC.

This chain joins TRBV4-3 and TRBJ2-1, with TRBD1 matching 8 bases. Germline CDR1 reads LGHNA; CDR2 reads YSLEER. V dropped 4 bases and J dropped 7; count of bases not matched to a gene: 6. CDR3 length: 14 amino acids. CDR3 region: CASSLHRGANEQFF. As DNA, the CDR3 is TGCGCCAGCAGCCTCCACAGGGGGGCAAATGAGCAGTTCTTC.

The rearrangement links TRBV24-1 to TRBJ2-3, with 8 bases that match TRBD2. Germline V gene lookup returns CDR1 KGHDR and CDR2 SFDVKD. This CDR3 has 14 residues. V lost 10 bases and J lost 1; bases outside the gene matches: 6. In DNA form, the CDR3 reads TGTGCCACAGGAGCGGGAGTCGGCACAGATACGCAGTATTTT. This encodes CATGAGVGTDTQYF.

The gene calls are TRBV7-9 and TRBJ1-2, with a weak D call TRBD1 (5 bases). Germline V CDR1 and CDR2: SEHNR, FQNEAQ (reference sequence). With 3 bases removed from V and 2 bases from J, the gap between germline ends came to 10 bases. The CDR3 contains 14 residues. Written as DNA, the CDR3 is TGTGCCAGCAGCTTGTTGGGGGACAACTATGGCTACACCTTC. It yields the protein CASSLLGDNYGYTF. Together with reference TRBV7-9 and TRBJ1-2, the CDR3 gives the full variable domain: DTGVSQNPRHKITKRGQNVTFRCDPISEHNRLYWYRQTLGQGPEFLTYFQNEAQLEKSRLLSDRFSAERPKGSFSTLEIQRTEQGDSAMYLCASSLLGDNYGYTFGSGTRLTVV.

This clonotype occurred a few times. The V call is TRBV6-1, the J call TRBJ2-7; TRBD1 or TRBD2 may be the D gene (5 bases each). CDR3 size: 15 residues. The V gene lost 4 bases and the J gene lost 0 bases, with 13 bases spanning the gap. CDR1 and CDR2 from the germline V gene are MNHNS and SASEGT. The CDR3 DNA follows: TGTGCCAGCAGTGTCCCCGGGACGAACTCCTACGAGCAGTACTTC. It encodes CASSVPGTNSYEQYF.

This clonotype has a single count. This chain links TRBV5-1 with TRBJ2-1; maybe TRBD2 (5 bases). Germline CDR1 and CDR2: SGHRS and YFSETQ. The V end lost 4 bases, the J end lost 8 bases, and 16 bases lay between the germline ends. The CDR3 covers 14 residues. For the CDR3, the DNA is TGCGCCAGCAGCCGGGATAAGCCCGTCGATGAGCAGTTCTTC. Encoded protein: CASSRDKPVDEQFF.

This chain links TRBV6-2 or TRBV6-3 with TRBJ2-2; TRBD2 is a possible D gene (7 bases). Trimming cost V 11 bases and J 5 bases, with 18 bases left between them. CDR1 is MNHEY, CDR2 SVGEGT, per germline. The length of the CDR3 is 14 residues. CDR3 region: CASRGGGGTGELFF. The CDR3 DNA reads as TGTGCCTCCCGCGGCGGGGGCGGAACCGGGGAGCTGTTTTTT.

The J gene is TRBJ2-1, the V gene TRBV20-1; D is possibly TRBD1 or TRBD2 (5 bases each). The CDR3 contains 12 residues. CDR1 is DFQATT, CDR2 SNEGSKA, per germline (reference sequence). Trimming pared 3 bases from V and 8 bases from J, leaving 11 bases between. CDR3 nucleotides: TGCAGTGCTAGGTTCTGGGACCATGAGCAGTTCTTC. Its protein is CSARFWDHEQFF.

This chain joins TRBV21-1 and TRBJ1-2; the table's D call, TRBD1, has no DNA check behind it. TRBV21-1 is a pseudogene segment. The CDR3 is made up of 17 amino acids. CDR3 sequence: CASPADRGKLRGYGYTF. The CDR3 DNA sequence: TGTGCCAGCCCGGCCGACAGGGGGAAGCTCCGTGGCTATGGCTACACCTTC.

This sequence joins TRBV28 and TRBJ2-4, with D tentatively TRBD2 (6 bases). The closer fit of TRBJ2-5 to the DNA end suggests the J call may be wrong. Germline V gene sequence: CDR1 MDHEN, CDR2 SYDVKM. This CDR3 region has 15 residues. The CDR3 nucleotides are TGTGCCAGCAGGACCGGGAGTGCACCACAAGAGACCCAGTACTTC. As protein: CASRTGSAPQETQYF.

The chain carries TRBV14 and TRBJ2-7; 10 bases are a match to TRBD2. Germline assignment: CDR1 SGHDN and CDR2 FVKESK. The CDR3 spans 16 residues. The trim removed 4 bases at V and 0 bases at J, leaving 6 bases unmatched. CDR3: CASSPLGLASSYEQYF. As DNA, the CDR3 is TGTGCCAGCAGCCCCCTGGGACTAGCGAGCTCCTACGAGCAGTACTTC.

This clonotype was observed a single time. The chain links TRBV7-9 to TRBJ2-7; 14 positions agree with TRBD2. The CDR3 is made up of 18 amino acids. Germline CDR1 is SEHNR and CDR2 is FQNEAQ (reference sequence). The J segment lost 3 bases and the V segment lost 7 bases, leaving 14 bases of the junction unmatched. The DNA for the CDR3 is TGTGCCAGCATCCCATGGTCGCCGGGACTAGCGGGAGACTACGAGCAGTACTTC. This sequence encodes CASIPWSPGLAGDYEQYF.

The chain is built from TRBV14 and TRBJ2-1; TRBD2 matches 10 bases. V gave up 3 bases and J gave up 7 bases; unmatched junction bases: 6. This CDR3 comprises 15 residues. Germline V lookup: CDR1 SGHDN, CDR2 FVKESK. CDR3 residues: CASSQIAGGANEQFF. In DNA form, the CDR3 reads TGTGCCAGCAGCCAGATAGCGGGAGGTGCGAATGAGCAGTTCTTC. Based on the CDR3 plus reference TRBV14 and TRBJ2-1, the full variable domain is EAGVTQFPSHSVIEKGQTVTLRCDPISGHDNLYWYRRVMGKEIKFLLHFVKESKQDESGMPNNRFLAERTGGTYSTLKVQPAELEDSGVYFCASSQIAGGANEQFFGPGTRLTVL.

This clonotype was observed a few times. This chain's CDR3 is CSVEPATAYNEQFF. CDR3 coding DNA: TGCAGCGTTGAACCCGCAACTGCCTACAATGAGCAGTTCTTC. The rearrangement uses TRBV29-1 and TRBJ2-1; D not certain. Germline assignment: CDR1 SQVTM and CDR2 ANQGSEA. This CDR3 has 14 amino acids. Trimming took 2 bases from V and 2 from J, leaving 10 bases between them.

This clonotype was seen many times. V gene TRBV3-1 combines with J gene TRBJ2-3; tentative D call: TRBD2 (6 bases). Trimming shortened V by 3 bases and J by 6 bases, and 10 bases separated the two germline ends. Germline lookup yields CDR1 LGHDT and CDR2 YNNKEL (reference sequence). This CDR3 has 13 amino acids. CDR3 in DNA: TGTGCCAGCAGCCAGTGGGAGGCGGATACGCAGTATTTT. Translated: CASSQWEADTQYF.

The chain couples TRBV13 to TRBJ2-1; 15 bases align to TRBD2. The CDR3 consists of 19 residues. The germline V gene has CDR1 PRHDT and CDR2 FYEKMQ (reference sequence). With 3 bases clipped from V and 12 bases from J, the junction kept 18 bases outside the gene matches. The CDR3 sequence: CASSLEVGLAGGLGVGQFF. The CDR3, as DNA: TGTGCCAGCAGCTTGGAGGTGGGACTAGCGGGGGGCCTCGGAGTAGGGCAGTTCTTC.

V gene TRBV7-6 combines with J gene TRBJ2-7; no definite D call. The DNA end is more similar to TRBJ2-4, so the J call may be wrong. Germline V gene lookup returns CDR1 SGHVS and CDR2 FNYEAQ. This CDR3 is built from 15 residues. CDR3 protein: CASSFHSVHGNIQYF. CDR3 in DNA: TGTGCCAGCAGCTTCCATTCGGTTCACGGAAACATTCAGTACTTC.

V gene TRBV29-1 combines with J gene TRBJ2-1; D is undetermined. Germline V gives CDR1 SQVTM, CDR2 ANQGSEA. Trimming pared 2 bases from V and 9 bases from J, leaving 8 bases between. The CDR3 covers 11 residues. CDR3 in amino acids: CSVELGFEQFF. Written as DNA, the CDR3 is TGCAGCGTTGAACTGGGATTTGAGCAGTTCTTC.

For this clonotype: Compared with germline, one end of the junction differs, possibly owing to a read error. The rearrangement uses TRBV29-1 and TRBJ1-5; tentatively, D is TRBD1 (5 bases). Per germline, CDR1 SQVTM and CDR2 ANQGSEA. CDR3 length: 13 residues. CDR3 loop: CGVDVGRNQPQHF. The DNA for the CDR3 is TGCGGCGTTGATGTGGGGCGCAATCAGCCCCAGCATTTT.

This clonotype was counted a single time. One end of the junction does not line up with germline, which may come from a read error. The V gene is TRBV5-1, the J gene TRBJ2-7, with 10 bases aligning to TRBD1. CDR1 and CDR2 (germline): SGHRS, YFSETQ. This CDR3 is 13 amino acids long. CDR3 loop: CASMEDRGYGQYF. The CDR3 region has the DNA TGCGCCAGCATGGAGGACAGGGGGTACGGGCAGTACTTC.

The chain couples TRBV28 to TRBJ1-2; 8 bases are a match to TRBD1. From germline, CDR1 is MDHEN and CDR2 SYDVKM. With 2 bases clipped from V and 4 bases from J, the junction kept 9 bases outside the gene matches. The CDR3 totals 16 residues. The CDR3 here is CASSLGGNRGGYGYTF. The CDR3 coding sequence is TGTGCCAGCAGTTTAGGCGGAAACAGGGGGGGCTATGGCTACACCTTC.

V gene TRBV7-9 combines with J gene TRBJ1-4; D is perhaps TRBD1 (5 bases). CDR3 size: 15 residues. CDR1 is SEHNR and CDR2 is FQNEAQ in the germline V gene (reference sequence). Trimming left V 5 bases short and J 6 bases short, with 16 bases between. The CDR3 sequence: CASSLVGVPDEKLFF. Here the CDR3 DNA reads TGTGCCAGCAGCCTCGTGGGGGTTCCAGATGAAAAACTGTTTTTT.

This clonotype was observed a handful of times. V and J are TRBV27 and TRBJ2-7; D could derive from TRBD1 or TRBD2 (5 bases each). Trimming took off 6 bases at V and 1 base at J, with 16 bases between the two ends. Germline lookup yields CDR1 MNHEY and CDR2 SMNVEV (reference sequence). This CDR3 contains 15 residues. The CDR3: CASRDMVGTSYEQYF. The CDR3 DNA sequence: TGTGCCAGCAGGGACATGGTGGGGACGTCCTACGAGCAGTACTTC.

V gene TRBV7-6 combines with J gene TRBJ2-7; the D gene is possibly TRBD1 (6 bases). The V gene lost 2 bases and the J gene lost 6 bases, with 8 bases spanning the gap. CDR1 is SGHVS and CDR2 is FNYEAQ in the germline V gene. The CDR3 covers 12 residues. In DNA form, the CDR3 reads TGTGCCAGCAGCTTAAAAGGGGGCGAGCAGTACTTC. Amino acids: CASSLKGGEQYF.

The chain is built from TRBV3-1 and TRBJ2-1; the D is unclear. V lost 6 bases and J lost 7, with 13 bases in between. The CDR3 covers 13 residues. CDR1 is LGHDT and CDR2 is YNNKEL in the germline V gene (reference sequence). This CDR3 reads CASSRLESNEQFF. In nucleotides, the CDR3 is TGTGCCAGCAGTCGACTTGAGAGTAATGAGCAGTTCTTC.